This TCR beta chain was identified during a study of T-cell memory formation after mild COVID-19. MiXCR, run by TCRdb on the 5' RACE reads, gives a single entry per CDR3 protein. The top ten hold around 12% of the sample, which has approximately 480,000 distinct CDR3 sequences, roughly 20% seen once. Trimming left V 4 bases short and J 4 bases short, with 11 bases between. CDR1 and CDR2 (germline): MGHRA, YSYEKL. CDR3 length: 14 residues. The V call is TRBV4-1, the J call TRBJ1-5, with D unresolved. This sequence originates from an adult woman who had mild COVID-19 (a few samples of this study predate the infection). Cell type and time point are not known. Input material: PBMCs or a T cell subset sorted from them (not recorded which). Here the CDR3 DNA reads TGCGCCAGCAGCCCAACCGCGACAAATCAGCCCCAGCATTTT. Its protein product is CASSPTATNQPQHF.